A single sample gave rise to the 9 T cell receptor beta chains below, sequenced in a study of Graves' ophthalmopathy and Graves' hyperthyroidism. RNA transcripts yielded amplified TCR beta CDR3 regions. The library came from an HTBI-primed first-round RT-PCR and a second-round multiplex PCR. TCRdb ran MiXCR on the multiplex PCR reads and lists one entry per CDR3 protein. The repertoire holds some 370,000 distinct CDR3 sequences, with approximately 18% as singletons. The sequenced material came from peripheral blood. The origin of the receptors is an adult woman with stable Graves' hyperthyroidism.

The table lists this clonotype with many counts. The chain carries TRBV6-5 and TRBJ2-2, with D unclear. CDR3 length: 15 residues. CDR1 is MNHEY and CDR2 is SVGAGI in the germline V gene. V lost 2 bases to trimming and J lost 3 bases, with 10 bases between them. CDR3 sequence (DNA): TGTGCCAGCAGTTACCGAGGATCACACACCGGGGAGCTGTTTTTT. It encodes CASSYRGSHTGELFF.

This clonotype was counted at least ten times. As DNA, the CDR3 is TGTGCCAGCAGCCCCGGAGGGACCTATGGCTACACCTTC. Translation: CASSPGGTYGYTF. The chain joins TRBV6-1 to TRBJ1-2, with TRBD1 as a possible D gene (5 bases). Deletions cut 6 bases from V and 4 bases from J, with 12 bases between. This CDR3 contains 13 residues. CDR1 and CDR2 from the germline V gene are MNHNS and SASEGT.

The gene calls are TRBV12-3 or TRBV12-4 and TRBJ1-5, with 7 bases aligning to TRBD1. The CDR3 is 14 residues long. The trim removed 6 bases at V and 4 bases at J, leaving 6 bases unmatched. The CDR3 spells CASSPGTENQPQHF. The CDR3 DNA reads TGTGCCAGCAGCCCTGGGACAGAAAATCAGCCCCAGCATTTT.

This clonotype was seen repeatedly, ten times or more. This rearrangement joins TRBV20-1 to TRBJ1-1; D is perhaps TRBD1 (6 bases). Germline V gene lookup returns CDR1 DFQATT and CDR2 SNEGSKA (reference sequence). This CDR3 contains 11 residues. Trimming cost V 5 bases and J 7 bases, with 11 bases left between them. The DNA of the CDR3 is TGCAGTGCTGCCGACAGGATTGAAGCTTTCTTT. Translation gives CSAADRIEAFF.

This clonotype occurred many times. The chain recombines TRBV13 with TRBJ1-2; 9 bases fit TRBD1. This CDR3 comprises 14 residues. The germline CDR1 and CDR2 sequences are PRHDT and FYEKMQ (reference sequence). J lost 6 bases, V lost 5 bases, and 7 bases had no gene match. As DNA, the CDR3 is TGTGCCAGCAGCCCCCGGGACAGGGATGATGGCTACACCTTC. Its protein product is CASSPRDRDDGYTF.

The chain joins TRBV6-1 to TRBJ1-5, with 7 bases identical to TRBD1. There are 15 residues in the CDR3. Germline V lookup: CDR1 MNHNS, CDR2 SASEGT. Germline trimming cut 6 bases from V and 0 bases from J; bases unmatched to any gene: 5. The chain's CDR3 is CASRPQGPSNQPQHF. The CDR3 region has the DNA TGTGCCAGCAGGCCACAGGGGCCTAGCAATCAGCCCCAGCATTTT.

This clonotype was recorded at least ten times. The V call is TRBV15, the J call TRBJ2-7, with TRBD2 identical over 9 bases. Germline V gene lookup returns CDR1 LNHNV and CDR2 YYDKDF (reference sequence). This CDR3 is 15 amino acids long. Trimming removed 1 base from V and 4 bases from J; junction bases left unmatched: 5. The CDR3 sequence: CATSRVTSGDYEQYF. The CDR3 DNA follows: TGTGCCACCAGCAGAGTGACTAGCGGAGATTACGAGCAGTACTTC.

This clonotype was recorded many times. As DNA, the CDR3 is TGTGCCAGCAGTCCCGCAACTAGCACAGATACGCAGTATTTT. The encoded protein is CASSPATSTDTQYF. This chain connects TRBV12-3 or TRBV12-4 to TRBJ2-3; unclear D gene. The length of the CDR3 is 14 residues. Trimming pared 5 bases from V and 0 bases from J, leaving 9 bases between.

This clonotype was recorded at least ten times. The V and J genes are TRBV6-2 or TRBV6-3 and TRBJ1-5; 7 nucleotides agree with TRBD1. J gave up 7 bases and V 5 bases, and 8 bases lay outside the gene matches. CDR1 and CDR2 (germline): MNHEY, SVGEGT. The CDR3 contains 14 residues. The chain's CDR3 is CASSKGQPAQPQHF. In DNA, the CDR3 is TGTGCCAGCAGTAAGGGACAGCCCGCCCAGCCCCAGCATTTT.